The 5 T cell receptor beta chains reported below all come from one sample, sequenced in a study of patients and donors after allogeneic stem cell transplantation. MiXCR, applied by TCRdb to the RT-PCR reads, yields one record per CDR3 protein. Among 150,000 to 250,000 distinct CDR3 sequences, roughly two fifths were seen once, and the ten largest hold about 35%. Input material: blood, either unsorted or a sorted T cell fraction (not recorded which). The receptors were sampled from a human donor who was either an allogeneic HSCT recipient or a stem cell or donor lymphocyte infusion donor (not recorded which). It is not recorded whose cells these are; they may come from a transplant donor.

The rearrangement uses TRBV3-1 and TRBJ2-2, with 9 bases aligning to TRBD1. CDR1 LGHDT and CDR2 YNNKEL come from the germline V gene (reference sequence). After removal of 2 bases from V and 6 bases from J, the junction contained 7 bases not matched to a gene. This CDR3 spans 16 amino acids. CDR3 region: CASSQTGQGRAGELFF. CDR3 DNA: TGTGCCAGCAGCCAAACCGGACAGGGGAGGGCCGGGGAGCTGTTTTTT.

This chain uses TRBV9 with TRBJ2-1; D possibly corresponds to TRBD1 (7 bases). Germline assignment: CDR1 SGDLS and CDR2 YYNGEE. The CDR3 consists of 17 residues. The V gene lost 4 bases and the J gene lost 0 bases, with 17 bases spanning the gap. The CDR3 nucleotides are TGTGCCAGCAGCCCCGAGGGGGCGGGGAGCTCCTACAATGAGCAGTTCTTC. It specifies CASSPEGAGSSYNEQFF.

V is TRBV5-4 and J is TRBJ2-6; D perhaps matches TRBD2 (6 bases). CDR1 SGHNT and CDR2 YYREEE come from the germline V gene (reference sequence). CDR3 length: 15 residues. V dropped 6 bases and J dropped 0 bases, with 10 bases sitting between them. The CDR3 region has the DNA TGTGCCAGCAAAGGAGGGAACTCTGGGGCCAACGTCCTGACTTTC. It yields the protein CASKGGNSGANVLTF.

The chain combines TRBV9 with TRBJ1-3; D possibly corresponds to TRBD1 (5 bases). Deletions cut 5 bases from V and 1 base from J, with 7 bases between. The germline V gene has CDR1 SGDLS and CDR2 YYNGEE. The CDR3 totals 13 residues. CDR3 coding DNA: TGTGCCAGCAGAGGGACTTCTGGAAACACCATATATTTT. Amino acid sequence: CASRGTSGNTIYF.

This clonotype was seen once. The rearrangement links TRBV20-1 to TRBJ2-3, with D uncertain. The CDR3 extends over 14 amino acids. The ends were cut back, 3 bases at V and 0 bases at J, with 10 bases in the middle. The germline CDR1 and CDR2 sequences are DFQATT and SNEGSKA (reference sequence). The CDR3 nucleotides read TGCAGTGCTAGTCAAGCCCTTAGCACAGATACGCAGTATTTT. It yields the protein CSASQALSTDTQYF.